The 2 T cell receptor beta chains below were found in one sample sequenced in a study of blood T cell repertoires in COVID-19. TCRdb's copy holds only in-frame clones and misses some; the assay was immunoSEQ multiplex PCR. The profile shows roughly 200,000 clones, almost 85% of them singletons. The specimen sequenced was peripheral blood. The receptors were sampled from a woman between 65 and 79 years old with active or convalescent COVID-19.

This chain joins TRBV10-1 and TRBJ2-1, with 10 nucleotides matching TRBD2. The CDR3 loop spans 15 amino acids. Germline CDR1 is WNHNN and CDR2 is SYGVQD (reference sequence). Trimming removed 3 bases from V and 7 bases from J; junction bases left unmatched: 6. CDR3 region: CASSDTAGGPNEQFF. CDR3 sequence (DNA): TGCGCCAGCAGTGATACAGCGGGAGGGCCAAATGAGCAGTTCTTC.

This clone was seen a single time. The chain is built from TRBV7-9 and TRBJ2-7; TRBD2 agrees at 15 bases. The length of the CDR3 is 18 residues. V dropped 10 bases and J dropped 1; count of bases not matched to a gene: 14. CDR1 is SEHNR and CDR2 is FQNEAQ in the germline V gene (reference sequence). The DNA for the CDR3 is TGTGCCACCGCGGGACTAGCGGGAGGTCTGGATGTATCCTACGAGCAGTACTTC. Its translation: CATAGLAGGLDVSYEQYF.